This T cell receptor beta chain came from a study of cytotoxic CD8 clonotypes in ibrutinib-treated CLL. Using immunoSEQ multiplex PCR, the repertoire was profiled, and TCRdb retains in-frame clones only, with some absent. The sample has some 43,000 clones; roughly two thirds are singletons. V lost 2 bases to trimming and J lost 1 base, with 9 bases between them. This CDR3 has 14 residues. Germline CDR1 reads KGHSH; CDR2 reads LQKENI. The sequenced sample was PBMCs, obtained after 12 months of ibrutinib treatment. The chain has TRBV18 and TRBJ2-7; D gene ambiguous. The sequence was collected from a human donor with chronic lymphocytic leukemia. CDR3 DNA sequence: TGTGCCAGCTCACCAGGGTGGCGGTCCTACGAGCAGTACTTC. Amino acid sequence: CASSPGWRSYEQYF.